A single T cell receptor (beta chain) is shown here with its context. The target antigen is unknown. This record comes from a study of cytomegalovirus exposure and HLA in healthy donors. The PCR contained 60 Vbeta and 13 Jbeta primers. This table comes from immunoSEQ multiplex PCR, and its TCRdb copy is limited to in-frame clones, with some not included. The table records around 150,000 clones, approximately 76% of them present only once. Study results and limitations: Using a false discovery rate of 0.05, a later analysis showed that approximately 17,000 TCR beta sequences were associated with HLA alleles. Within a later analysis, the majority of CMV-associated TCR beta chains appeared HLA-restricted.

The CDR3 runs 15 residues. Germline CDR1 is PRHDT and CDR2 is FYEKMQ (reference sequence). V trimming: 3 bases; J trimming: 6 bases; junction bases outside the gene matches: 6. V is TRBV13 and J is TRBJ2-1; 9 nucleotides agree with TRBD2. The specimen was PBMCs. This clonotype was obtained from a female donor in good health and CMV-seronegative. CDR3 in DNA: TGTGCCAGCAGCTTTCGCGGGAGGGGGGGCAATGAGCAGTTCTTC. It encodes CASSFRGRGGNEQFF. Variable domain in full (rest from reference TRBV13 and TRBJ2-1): AAGVIQSPRHLIKEKRETATLKCYPIPRHDTVYWYQQGPGQDPQFLISFYEKMQSDKGSIPDRFSAQQFSDYHSELNMSSLELGDSALYFCASSFRGRGGNEQFFGPGTRLTVL.